These T cell receptor beta chains were read from a single sample in a study of radiotherapy plus CTLA-4 blockade in lung cancer. Sequencing was performed with immunoSEQ multiplex PCR; in TCRdb, only in-frame clones are kept and a portion is missing. The sample lists under 95,000 clones, 84% seen once, with 0.79% in the top ten. The sequences come from peripheral blood, collected from a patient treated with radiotherapy plus ipilimumab. All receptors come from a human donor with non-small cell lung cancer who had stable disease on radiotherapy plus ipilimumab. Both conserved end residues are part of each CDR3. The D gene is left open where the match is weak. Not all rows give a size; the values are once, few, many and, for expanded clones, a class.

v_gene: TRBV7-6
j_gene: TRBJ2-7
abundance: few
d_gene: -
CDR3aa: CASSIGSSYEQYF
CDR3nt: TGTGCCAGCAGCATAGGGTCCTCCTACGAGCAGTACTTC

v_gene: TRBV7-3
j_gene: TRBJ1-2
abundance: -
d_gene: -
CDR3aa: CASSLYAGLGYTF
CDR3nt: TGTGCCAGCAGTCTATACGCAGGGCTTGGCTACACCTTC

v_gene: TRBV5-6
j_gene: TRBJ2-1
abundance: -
d_gene: -
CDR3aa: CASSLTRQQFF
CDR3nt: TGTGCCAGCAGCTTGACTAGGCAGCAGTTCTTC

v_gene: TRBV6-5
j_gene: TRBJ2-1
abundance: -
d_gene: TRBD2
CDR3aa: CASSPGLAGWDEQFF
CDR3nt: TGTGCCAGCAGTCCCGGACTAGCGGGCTGGGATGAGCAGTTCTTC

v_gene: TRBV19
j_gene: TRBJ1-5
abundance: -
d_gene: -
CDR3aa: CASSSQGAQPQHF
CDR3nt: TGTGCCAGTAGTAGTCAGGGTGCTCAGCCCCAGCATTTT

v_gene: TRBV2
j_gene: TRBJ1-2
abundance: -
d_gene: TRBD1
CDR3aa: CASDWTGVGGYTF
CDR3nt: TGTGCCAGCGACTGGACAGGGGTTGGAGGCTACACCTTC

v_gene: TRBV20-1
j_gene: TRBJ1-1
abundance: few
d_gene: -
CDR3aa: CSATDRTEAFF
CDR3nt: TGCAGTGCTACGGACAGAACTGAAGCTTTCTTT

v_gene: TRBV28
j_gene: TRBJ1-1
abundance: -
d_gene: -
CDR3aa: CASSFTWPPRRTEAFF
CDR3nt: TGTGCCAGCAGTTTTACCTGGCCCCCCCGGAGGACTGAAGCTTTCTTT

v_gene: TRBV9
j_gene: TRBJ2-5
abundance: once
d_gene: -
CDR3aa: CASSVRQSGETQYF
CDR3nt: TGTGCCAGCAGCGTAAGACAGAGCGGAGAGACCCAGTACTTC

v_gene: TRBV2
j_gene: TRBJ1-5
abundance: -
d_gene: TRBD1
CDR3aa: CASSERQGAFQPQHF
CDR3nt: TGTGCCAGCAGTGAACGGCAGGGGGCCTTTCAGCCCCAGCATTTT

v_gene: TRBV18
j_gene: TRBJ2-7
abundance: -
d_gene: -
CDR3aa: CASSPVETYEQYF
CDR3nt: TGTGCCAGCTCACCGGTAGAAACCTACGAGCAGTACTTC

v_gene: TRBV7-2
j_gene: TRBJ2-6
abundance: -
d_gene: -
CDR3aa: CASKGQSSGANVLTF
CDR3nt: TGTGCCAGCAAAGGGCAGAGCTCTGGGGCCAACGTCCTGACTTTC

v_gene: TRBV5-4
j_gene: TRBJ2-3
abundance: -
d_gene: TRBD1
CDR3aa: CASSSGQGRTDTQYF
CDR3nt: TGTGCCAGCAGCTCGGGACAGGGAAGGACAGATACGCAGTATTTT

v_gene: TRBV7-2
j_gene: TRBJ2-3
abundance: few
d_gene: -
CDR3aa: CASSLARADTQYF
CDR3nt: TGTGCCAGCAGCTTAGCCAGGGCGGATACGCAGTATTTT

v_gene: TRBV29-1
j_gene: TRBJ1-2
abundance: once
d_gene: -
CDR3aa: CSVQAGVNYGYTF
CDR3nt: TGCAGCGTTCAAGCAGGGGTGAACTATGGCTACACCTTC

v_gene: TRBV2
j_gene: TRBJ2-3
abundance: -
d_gene: TRBD2
CDR3aa: CASSLLARDTDTQYF
CDR3nt: TGTGCCAGCAGTCTACTAGCGCGAGACACAGATACGCAGTATTTT

v_gene: TRBV10-2
j_gene: TRBJ2-7
abundance: once
d_gene: -
CDR3aa: CASRIGVLYEQYF
CDR3nt: TGCGCCAGCAGAATAGGGGTTCTCTACGAGCAGTACTTC

v_gene: TRBV18
j_gene: TRBJ1-6
abundance: few
d_gene: TRBD1
CDR3aa: CASWTRDRNSPLHF
CDR3nt: TGTGCCAGTTGGACCCGGGACAGAAATTCACCCCTCCACTTT

v_gene: TRBV5-6
j_gene: TRBJ1-3
abundance: -
d_gene: -
CDR3aa: CASRLQGAPISGNTIYF
CDR3nt: TGTGCCAGCAGGTTACAGGGAGCCCCGATCTCTGGAAACACCATATATTTT

v_gene: TRBV5-1
j_gene: TRBJ1-2
abundance: -
d_gene: -
CDR3aa: CASSLGGVGYGYTF
CDR3nt: TGCGCCAGCAGCTTGGGGGGAGTCGGCTATGGCTACACCTTC

v_gene: TRBV28
j_gene: TRBJ2-7
abundance: -
d_gene: -
CDR3aa: CASSLEVEQYF
CDR3nt: TGTGCCAGCAGTTTAGAAGTCGAGCAGTACTTC

v_gene: TRBV27
j_gene: TRBJ1-6
abundance: -
d_gene: -
CDR3aa: CASSFSARGAIGNSPLHF
CDR3nt: TGTGCCAGCAGTTTTAGCGCGCGGGGGGCTATCGGTAATTCACCCCTCCACTTT

v_gene: TRBV5-4
j_gene: TRBJ2-1
abundance: -
d_gene: TRBD2
CDR3aa: CASSSLLAARDNEQFF
CDR3nt: TGTGCCAGCAGCTCCCTTCTAGCGGCCCGGGACAATGAGCAGTTCTTC

v_gene: TRBV19
j_gene: TRBJ2-7
abundance: once
d_gene: -
CDR3aa: CASRASDDYEQYF
CDR3nt: TGTGCCAGTAGGGCTAGCGATGACTACGAGCAGTACTTC

v_gene: TRBV7-2
j_gene: TRBJ2-3
abundance: -
d_gene: -
CDR3aa: CASSFAGAKTDTQYF
CDR3nt: TGTGCCAGCAGCTTCGCGGGGGCTAAGACAGATACGCAGTATTTT

v_gene: TRBV29-1
j_gene: TRBJ2-3
abundance: -
d_gene: -
CDR3aa: CSGRGGTDTQYF
CDR3nt: TGCAGCGGGCGCGGAGGAACAGATACGCAGTATTTT

v_gene: TRBV29-1
j_gene: TRBJ1-2
abundance: -
d_gene: TRBD1
CDR3aa: CSVSGQGAHGYTF
CDR3nt: TGCAGCGTCTCAGGACAGGGGGCCCATGGCTACACCTTC

v_gene: TRBV5-1
j_gene: TRBJ2-5
abundance: once
d_gene: -
CDR3aa: CASSLSPARQETQYF
CDR3nt: TGCGCCAGCAGCTTGAGCCCGGCCCGCCAAGAGACCCAGTACTTC

v_gene: TRBV7-6
j_gene: TRBJ1-6
abundance: -
d_gene: -
CDR3aa: CASSLYKGRSGNSPLHF
CDR3nt: TGTGCCAGCAGCTTATATAAAGGGCGTTCGGGAAATTCACCCCTCCACTTT

v_gene: TRBV28
j_gene: TRBJ2-3
abundance: -
d_gene: -
CDR3aa: CATRDSGLADTQYF
CDR3nt: TGTGCCACCAGGGACTCAGGGTTGGCAGATACGCAGTATTTT

v_gene: TRBV9
j_gene: TRBJ2-5
abundance: once
d_gene: TRBD2
CDR3aa: CASSESGGTQETQYF
CDR3nt: TGTGCCAGCAGCGAGAGCGGGGGGACACAAGAGACCCAGTACTTC

v_gene: TRBV7-3
j_gene: TRBJ2-3
abundance: once
d_gene: -
CDR3aa: CASSLGLSSTDTQYF
CDR3nt: TGTGCCAGCAGCTTAGGGCTGTCTAGCACAGATACGCAGTATTTT

v_gene: TRBV5-4
j_gene: TRBJ2-4
abundance: -
d_gene: -
CDR3aa: CASSLEGVGDIQYF
CDR3nt: TGTGCCAGCAGCTTGGAAGGGGTCGGGGACATTCAGTACTTC

v_gene: TRBV2
j_gene: TRBJ1-5
abundance: few
d_gene: -
CDR3aa: CASTGPYSNQPQHF
CDR3nt: TGTGCCAGCACTGGACCTTATAGCAATCAGCCCCAGCATTTT

v_gene: TRBV5-4
j_gene: TRBJ2-7
abundance: -
d_gene: -
CDR3aa: CASSLGILGTYEQYF
CDR3nt: TGTGCCAGCAGCTTGGGGATACTAGGAACCTACGAGCAGTACTTC

v_gene: TRBV19
j_gene: TRBJ1-2
abundance: -
d_gene: TRBD1
CDR3aa: CASSRAPGQGKHTF
CDR3nt: TGTGCCAGTAGTAGGGCTCCGGGACAGGGGAAGCACACCTTC

v_gene: TRBV7-6
j_gene: TRBJ2-1
abundance: -
d_gene: -
CDR3aa: CASSSFRSNNEQFF
CDR3nt: TGTGCCAGCAGCTCCTTCAGGAGCAACAATGAGCAGTTCTTC

v_gene: TRBV6-6
j_gene: TRBJ2-7
abundance: -
d_gene: TRBD1
CDR3aa: CASSYLDRTNYEQYF
CDR3nt: TGTGCCAGCAGTTACCTGGACAGGACAAACTACGAGCAGTACTTC

v_gene: TRBV5-4
j_gene: TRBJ2-7
abundance: -
d_gene: TRBD1
CDR3aa: CASSSSGTGENEQYF
CDR3nt: TGTGCCAGCAGCTCCTCCGGGACAGGGGAGAACGAGCAGTACTTC

v_gene: TRBV5-1
j_gene: TRBJ1-6
abundance: -
d_gene: -
CDR3aa: CASSSRGANSPLHF
CDR3nt: TGCGCCAGCAGCTCCCGGGGTGCAAATTCACCCCTCCACTTT

v_gene: TRBV11-3
j_gene: TRBJ2-3
abundance: -
d_gene: -
CDR3aa: CASSLASTTDTQYF
CDR3nt: TGTGCCAGCAGCCTAGCAAGCACGACAGATACGCAGTATTTT

v_gene: TRBV5-1
j_gene: TRBJ2-2
abundance: -
d_gene: TRBD2
CDR3aa: CASSLRLAGGNTGELFF
CDR3nt: TGCGCCAGCAGCCTACGACTAGCGGGGGGGAACACCGGGGAGCTGTTTTTT

v_gene: TRBV7-2
j_gene: TRBJ2-7
abundance: -
d_gene: -
CDR3aa: CASSLRQDAYEQYF
CDR3nt: TGTGCCAGCAGCTTACGACAGGACGCCTACGAGCAGTACTTC

v_gene: TRBV2
j_gene: TRBJ1-6
abundance: -
d_gene: -
CDR3aa: CASSKGGGLNSPLHF
CDR3nt: TGTGCCAGCAGTAAGGGGGGGGGATTGAATTCACCCCTCCACTTT

v_gene: TRBV9
j_gene: TRBJ2-7
abundance: -
d_gene: TRBD1
CDR3aa: CASSVDPGQGNEQYF
CDR3nt: TGTGCCAGCAGCGTAGATCCGGGACAGGGGAACGAGCAGTACTTC

v_gene: TRBV27
j_gene: TRBJ2-7
abundance: -
d_gene: -
CDR3aa: CASSLKGGGVSYEQYF
CDR3nt: TGTGCCAGCAGTTTAAAGGGTGGAGGGGTGTCCTACGAGCAGTACTTC

v_gene: TRBV28
j_gene: TRBJ2-7
abundance: -
d_gene: -
CDR3aa: CASAQGGDSSYEQYF
CDR3nt: TGTGCCAGCGCACAAGGTGGGGATAGCTCCTACGAGCAGTACTTC

v_gene: TRBV6-5
j_gene: TRBJ1-2
abundance: -
d_gene: TRBD1
CDR3aa: CASSSRDRHFGYTF
CDR3nt: TGTGCCAGCAGTTCTAGGGACAGGCACTTTGGCTACACCTTC

v_gene: TRBV19
j_gene: TRBJ2-2
abundance: many
d_gene: -
CDR3aa: CASRVQSTGELFF
CDR3nt: TGTGCCAGTAGGGTACAGAGCACCGGGGAGCTGTTTTTT

v_gene: TRBV2
j_gene: TRBJ2-3
abundance: -
d_gene: -
CDR3aa: CASSETRQATDTQYF
CDR3nt: TGTGCCAGCAGCGAGACTAGACAAGCCACAGATACGCAGTATTTT

v_gene: TRBV6-6
j_gene: TRBJ1-1
abundance: once
d_gene: -
CDR3aa: CASSRETDTEAFF
CDR3nt: TGTGCCAGCAGCCGGGAGACCGACACTGAAGCTTTCTTT

v_gene: TRBV7-2
j_gene: TRBJ1-4
abundance: -
d_gene: -
CDR3aa: CASSLVQGTNEKLFF
CDR3nt: TGTGCCAGCAGCTTAGTTCAGGGGACTAATGAAAAACTGTTTTTT

v_gene: TRBV28
j_gene: TRBJ1-2
abundance: -
d_gene: TRBD1
CDR3aa: CASRPGTGDGYTF
CDR3nt: TGTGCCAGCAGGCCCGGGACAGGGGATGGCTACACCTTC

v_gene: TRBV11-2
j_gene: TRBJ1-2
abundance: -
d_gene: TRBD1
CDR3aa: CASSHGRGQGDYGYTF
CDR3nt: TGTGCCAGCAGCCACGGTAGGGGGCAGGGTGACTATGGCTACACCTTC

v_gene: TRBV5-6
j_gene: TRBJ1-4
abundance: few
d_gene: -
CDR3aa: CASSSPREKLFF
CDR3nt: TGTGCCAGCTCTTCTCCGCGTGAAAAACTGTTTTTT

v_gene: TRBV6-6
j_gene: TRBJ2-5
abundance: -
d_gene: TRBD2
CDR3aa: CASSPASGGSTQYF
CDR3nt: TGTGCCAGCAGTCCAGCTAGCGGGGGGTCGACCCAGTACTTC

v_gene: TRBV19
j_gene: TRBJ2-3
abundance: -
d_gene: -
CDR3aa: CASTLAGAGDTQYF
CDR3nt: TGTGCCAGTACCCTGGCGGGGGCCGGAGATACGCAGTATTTT

v_gene: TRBV10-1
j_gene: TRBJ1-5
abundance: -
d_gene: -
CDR3aa: CASPALLCRINQPQHF
CDR3nt: TGCGCCAGCCCGGCCCTTTTATGTAGGATCAATCAGCCCCAGCATTTT

v_gene: TRBV27
j_gene: TRBJ2-5
abundance: once
d_gene: -
CDR3aa: CASSPRLGGGEETQYF
CDR3nt: TGTGCCAGCAGCCCTAGGCTTGGCGGGGGCGAAGAGACCCAGTACTTC